The clone carrying this TCR beta chain was counted a few times. Its target is unknown. This entry belongs to a study of blood T cells in healthy people across ages. General study findings and limits: Older individuals had lower TCR beta diversity per million T cells (the decline was roughly linear).

It was with a sample-barcoded 5' primer and a J-beta primer mix that a second PCR of roughly 7 to 12 cycles was run. Tags on each cDNA molecule came from a template-switch adaptor with 12 random nucleotides. TCRdb reprocessed the 5' RACE reads with MiXCR, giving one entry per CDR3 protein. The sample holds some 930,000 distinct CDR3 sequences, about 27% seen once. This CDR3 comprises 18 residues. The trim removed 0 bases at V and 0 bases at J, leaving 6 bases unmatched. Germline V gene lookup returns CDR1 SGHRS and CDR2 YFSETQ. These same data were also listed under a study on T cells of mothers and their children.

The clonotype was recovered from a woman between 40 and 55 years old in good health. V gene TRBV5-1 combines with J gene TRBJ2-3, with TRBD2 matching 11 bases. Material: blood. The CDR3 sequence: CASSLDGLAGGSTDTQYF. In DNA form, the CDR3 reads TGCGCCAGCAGCTTGGATGGGCTAGCGGGGGGAAGCACAGATACGCAGTATTTT.